Below are 5 T cell receptor beta chains sequenced from a single sample in a study of T-cell memory formation after mild COVID-19. Each CDR3 protein is one row after TCRdb ran MiXCR on the 5' RACE reads. The sample lists more than 250,000 distinct CDR3 sequences, 16% occurring once. Material for sequencing was PBMCs or a T cell subset sorted from them (not recorded which). The source is a man aged 18 to 29 who had mild COVID-19 (a few samples of this study predate the infection). Cell type and time point are not known.

The chain carries TRBV20-1 and TRBJ2-5; D not resolved. CDR3 size: 14 residues. Germline V CDR1 and CDR2: DFQATT, SNEGSKA (reference sequence). CDR3 region: CSPRWVRTWETQYF. The CDR3 bases are TGCAGCCCGAGATGGGTGAGAACATGGGAGACCCAGTACTTC.

The CDR3 sequence: CASSFLLAGGPGANVLTF. For the CDR3, the DNA is TGTGCCAGCAGCTTCCTACTAGCGGGGGGGCCTGGGGCCAACGTCCTGACTTTC. This chain links TRBV7-9 with TRBJ2-6, with 13 positions matching TRBD2. Germline CDR1 and CDR2: SEHNR and FQNEAQ (reference sequence). The J segment lost 2 bases and the V segment lost 3 bases, leaving 4 bases of the junction unmatched. The CDR3 totals 18 residues.

J is TRBJ2-5 and V is TRBV9; 10 bases line up with TRBD1. The V gene's germline CDR1 is SGDLS and CDR2 YYNGEE. Losses at the gene ends were 0 bases for V and 4 bases for J; bases not matched to a gene: 6. This CDR3 comprises 16 residues. The CDR3, as DNA: TGTGCCAGCAGCGTAGACCTCGGGACAGGGGTAGAGACCCAGTACTTC. It is translated as CASSVDLGTGVETQYF.

This clonotype was found a few times. The chain has TRBV29-1 and TRBJ2-7; 9 bases match TRBD1. Germline CDR1 reads SQVTM; CDR2 reads ANQGSEA. Trimming removed 4 bases from V and 2 bases from J; junction bases left unmatched: 3. The CDR3 sequence is 13 residues long. The CDR3 loop is CSVGTGDAYEQYF. CDR3 DNA sequence: TGCAGCGTTGGGACAGGGGATGCCTACGAGCAGTACTTC.

The gene calls are TRBV6-2 or TRBV6-3 and TRBJ2-1, with TRBD2 identical over 12 bases. Germline CDR1 is MNHEY and CDR2 is SVGEGT. After removal of 4 bases from V and 7 bases from J, the junction contained 8 bases not matched to a gene. This CDR3 is built from 16 residues. The CDR3 spells CASSSVLAGGGNEQFF. CDR3 nucleotide sequence: TGTGCCAGCAGTTCCGTACTAGCGGGGGGAGGAAATGAGCAGTTCTTC.